Here is one TCR beta chain with its context. Its antigen has not been determined. No much larger clone exists at a distance of one base, and base qualities are not known. This sample was taken from a study of blood T cell repertoires in COVID-19 (dated by TCRdb to the early 2020s). Background for the entire study: The collaborator samples originated in the United States, Italy and Spain and spanned the acute and convalescent phases of COVID-19. The samples were drawn from two sources: the first 160 participants of the ongoing ImmuneRACE study, and 1,200 or so subjects contributed by 6 global collaborators. The prospective study material was composed of cDNA or gDNA derived from T cells, B-cell-depleted T cells, or PBMCs. Sample metadata almost always included a de-identified subject ID, COVID-19 status, age in years and sex. Where available, HLA class I and class II types were taken from metadata supplied by the sample provider and were not determined by assay-based typing. Deeply sampled blood TCRbeta repertoires from subjects exposed to, actively infected with, or recovered from COVID-19 were included in the dataset. The repertoires were released in a freely available public database intended as a resource for research on the immune response to SARS-CoV-2.

At one collaborating source in Seattle, patients were enrolled during active infection and were followed longitudinally through the course of disease. The collaborating institutions used their own protocols to collect whole blood in K2EDTA tubes. Collaborator samples were shipped for TCRbeta analysis as frozen whole blood, isolated PBMCs, or DNA extracted from either sample type. TCRbeta CDR3 regions were amplified from genomic DNA using the immunoSEQ Assay, a bias-controlled multiplex PCR. Under the source paper's analysis protocol: The number of nucleated cells in each sample was estimated from the amplification of reference gene primers within the assay. To quantify the absolute abundance of each unique TCRbeta CDR3 rearrangement, sequence reads were collapsed and filtered. For each sample, productive Simpson clonality was calculated as the square root of Simpson's diversity index over productive rearrangements. TCRdb holds this immuneACCESS table with in-frame rearrangements only. Some clones are missing; in checked studies, unresolved V genes explain under half, and the rest has no known cause. V, J and clone size derive from that table, while D and trimming were established from the DNA sequence. The sample table records approximately 300,000 clones; around nine tenths of these occur just once. The top ten clones comprise around 6.8% of the sample.

Study-wide findings and limitations: The amount of clinical and demographic metadata varied by source and participant and was provided uncurated.

The germline V gene yields MDHEN for CDR1 and SYDVKM for CDR2. Trimming leaves V shorter by 5 bases and J shorter by 5 bases, with the junction holding 4 bases beyond the gene matches. The CDR3 has 14 amino acids, counting the end cysteine and phenylalanine. Only the CDR3 DNA stays, 42 bases, in frame from base 1. The receptor was isolated from a woman aged 25-40 years with COVID-19, enrolled during active disease. The sequence joins TRBV28 to TRBJ1-4; 8 bases in the junction line up with TRBD1. The sample comprised peripheral blood. The nucleotide sequence is given as TGTGCCAGCAGTCCCCGGGACAGGAATGAAAAACTGTTTTTT. Its amino acids are CASSPRDRNEKLFF.